Listed below are T cell receptor beta chains from one sample, sequenced in a study of CD8 T cells in ankylosing spondylitis. TCRdb itself ran the 5' RACE reads through MiXCR, one entry per CDR3 protein. The sample lists 650,000 to 800,000 distinct CDR3 sequences; under 20% were seen once. The sequencing sample was made of blood, either unsorted or a sorted T cell fraction (not recorded which). The source is a male donor with ankylosing spondylitis. Each CDR3 is given with its conserved first and last residue. The D gene is left open where the match is weak. Size is omitted from some rows. Given values are once, few, many or a class for expanded clones.

CASSLAVWATLNNEQFF	TGTGCCAGCAGTTTAGCGGTTTGGGCAACCCTCAACAATGAGCAGTTCTTC	TRBV12-3/TRBV12-4	.	.	TRBJ2-1
CSARAIDRESSPLHF	TGCAGTGCTAGAGCCATCGACAGGGAGAGTTCACCCCTCCACTTT	TRBV20-1	TRBD1	few	TRBJ1-6
CASSTGRLADARRQEQYF	TGTGCCAGCAGCACCGGGAGGCTAGCGGACGCAAGGCGTCAGGAGCAGTACTTC	TRBV11-1	TRBD2	.	TRBJ2-7
CASSFDLLDANINTQYF	TGTGCCAGCAGCTTTGACCTTCTTGATGCCAACATTAATACGCAGTATTTT	TRBV11-2	.	.	TRBJ2-3
CASSQDRAKGAFF	TGTGCCAGCAGCCAAGACAGGGCGAAGGGAGCTTTCTTT	TRBV7-2	TRBD1	few	TRBJ1-1
CASSERGRDDEKLFF	TGTGCCAGCAGTGAAAGGGGGCGCGATGACGAAAAACTGTTTTTT	TRBV6-1	TRBD1	.	TRBJ1-4
CASSLEGARDEKLFF	TGTGCCAGCAGCTTAGAGGGGGCGAGGGATGAAAAACTGTTTTTT	TRBV7-9	TRBD1	few	TRBJ1-4
CALLQGAATQYF	TGCGCCTTACTACAGGGAGCTGCTACGCAGTATTTT	TRBV12-3/TRBV12-4	.	.	TRBJ2-3
CASSKRDPGTDTQYF	TGTGCCAGCAGCAAGCGGGACCCCGGGACAGATACGCAGTATTTT	TRBV13	TRBD2	.	TRBJ2-3
CASSSRQAGALNTEAFF	TGTGCCAGCAGTTCCCGACAGGCCGGGGCTTTGAACACTGAAGCTTTCTTT	TRBV7-9	.	few	TRBJ1-1
CASSYQSDRAKNIQYF	TGTGCCAGCAGTTACCAATCAGACAGGGCCAAAAACATTCAGTACTTC	TRBV5-5	.	few	TRBJ2-4
CSARDVTGGANEKLFF	TGCAGTGCTAGAGACGTGACAGGGGGGGCTAATGAAAAACTGTTTTTT	TRBV20-1	TRBD1	.	TRBJ1-4
CASSSQGGEAFF	TGTGCCAGCAGCTCGCAGGGTGGTGAAGCTTTCTTT	TRBV7-3	.	once	TRBJ1-1
CASSLAGGREKYSNQPQHF	TGCGCCAGCAGCTTGGCCGGCGGACGAGAGAAATATAGCAATCAGCCCCAGCATTTT	TRBV5-1	.	.	TRBJ1-5
CASSFGQATYEQYF	TGTGCCAGCAGTTTCGGCCAGGCTACCTACGAGCAGTACTTC	TRBV27	.	.	TRBJ2-7
CASSPTGTQPQHF	TGTGCCAGCTCACCAACGGGGACTCAGCCCCAGCATTTT	TRBV18	.	many	TRBJ1-5
CASSRQGDGNQPQHF	TGTGCCAGCAGCCGACAGGGGGATGGCAATCAGCCCCAGCATTTT	TRBV6-2/TRBV6-3	TRBD1	.	TRBJ1-5